The 14 T cell receptor beta chains listed next were all sequenced from one sample in a study of monozygotic twins with inflammatory bowel disease. TCRdb reprocessed the 5' RACE reads and stores each CDR3 protein as one record, lacking DNA. The listing contains roughly 200,000 distinct CDR3 sequences. Source material: blood. These receptors originate from a human donor with ulcerative colitis or Crohn's disease, or a healthy co-twin of an affected twin (not recorded which).

This chain connects TRBV7-2 to TRBJ2-2. Germline V gene sequence: CDR1 SGHTA, CDR2 FQGNSA. The CDR3 is 15 amino acids. Here the CDR3 reads CASSLGRFGAGELFF.

The chain couples TRBV7-9 to TRBJ1-3. The CDR3 loop spans 11 amino acids. From germline, CDR1 is SEHNR and CDR2 FQNEAQ (reference sequence). CDR3 sequence: CATPSGNTIYF.

The CDR3 here is CATASRSGSNEQFF. The V call is TRBV7-2, the J call TRBJ2-1; TCRdb gives TRBD1 as the D gene, but with no DNA this cannot be confirmed. Looked up from germline, CDR1 is SGHTA and CDR2 is FQGNSA. The CDR3 has 14 amino acids.

CDR3 residues: CASSADRVNEQFF. The chain joins TRBV5-1 to TRBJ2-1; TCRdb picks TRBD1, but there is no DNA to check that call. The CDR3 sequence is 13 residues long. Germline CDR1 and CDR2: SGHRS and YFSETQ.

V usage is TRBV11-2 and J usage is TRBJ2-2; TCRdb designates TRBD1, a call that cannot be tested without DNA. The germline V gene encodes CDR1 SGHAT and CDR2 FQNNGV. This CDR3 region has 13 residues. The CDR3 protein is CASSTTGAGELFF.

The rearrangement uses TRBV20-1 and TRBJ1-2. Germline CDR1 and CDR2: DFQATT and SNEGSKA (reference sequence). This CDR3 comprises 18 residues. The CDR3 is CSAREIRWRGPSNYGYTF.

The chain combines TRBV6-5 with TRBJ2-6. CDR1 and CDR2 (germline): MNHEY, SVGAGI. This CDR3 region has 18 residues. CDR3 protein: CASSYSRRPISGANALTF.

The chain joins TRBV19 to TRBJ1-1; checking the TCRdb D call of TRBD1 is not possible without DNA. Germline V lookup: CDR1 LNHDA, CDR2 SQIVND (reference sequence). This CDR3 comprises 15 residues. CDR3 sequence reads: CASRIPGRDDTEAFF.

The chain combines TRBV12-3 or TRBV12-4 with TRBJ1-2; TCRdb lists TRBD1, though no DNA is available to test this call. The CDR3 is made up of 16 amino acids. The CDR3 protein is CASSLGGAPSNYGYTF.

This chain uses TRBV9 with TRBJ2-1; TCRdb's D gene call, TRBD1, goes unchecked for lack of DNA. Germline V lookup: CDR1 SGDLS, CDR2 YYNGEE. The CDR3 contains 16 residues. CDR3 sequence reads: CASSVSPLGQTNEQFF.

The chain links TRBV12-5 to TRBJ1-1. CDR1 is LGHNT, CDR2 FRNRAP, per germline. CDR3 length equals 13 residues. The CDR3 spells CASGFWGITEAFF. Full variable domain (outside the CDR3, taken from reference TRBV12-5 and TRBJ1-1): DARVTQTPRHKVTEMGQEVTMRCQPILGHNTVFWYRQTMMQGLELLAYFRNRAPLDDSGMPKDRFSAEMPDATLATLKIQPSEPRDSAVYFCASGFWGITEAFFGQGTRLTVV.

The chain couples TRBV5-1 to TRBJ2-2. This CDR3 has 15 amino acids. Germline values: CDR1 SGHRS, CDR2 YFSETQ. The chain's CDR3 is CASSVVAQNTGELFF.

The rearrangement links TRBV7-9 to TRBJ1-1. This CDR3 spans 11 amino acids. Germline V gene lookup returns CDR1 SEHNR and CDR2 FQNEAQ (reference sequence). CDR3 loop: CASSLVGEAFF.

V usage is TRBV20-1 and J usage is TRBJ1-2; with no DNA, the TCRdb D assignment of TRBD1 cannot be verified. The CDR3 is 13 residues long. Germline assignment: CDR1 DFQATT and CDR2 SNEGSKA (reference sequence). The chain's CDR3 is CSAGDRGPAGYTF.